This T cell receptor (beta chain) was captured in a study of molecular identifiers for immune sequencing clone quantification. TCRdb fed the PCR reads into MiXCR, producing one record per CDR3 protein. Among about 500,000 distinct CDR3 sequences listed, about 20% were seen once. The CDR3 runs to 15 residues. V was shortened by 0 bases and J by 2 bases, with 11 bases between the two germline ends. The germline gives CDR1 MNHEY, CDR2 SVGAGI. Sequencing used naive CD8+ T cells from blood, with Jurkat cell RNA spiked in. Subset in this sample: FACS-sorted CD8+CD4-CCR7+CD45RA+ naive T cells. The chain has TRBV6-5 and TRBJ2-7; the D is unclear. The receptor was isolated from a human donor in good health. Some libraries in this study had Jurkat cell RNA spiked in. CDR3 residues: CASSYSSNSAYEQYF. As DNA, the CDR3 is TGTGCCAGCAGTTACTCGTCGAACAGCGCCTACGAGCAGTACTTC.